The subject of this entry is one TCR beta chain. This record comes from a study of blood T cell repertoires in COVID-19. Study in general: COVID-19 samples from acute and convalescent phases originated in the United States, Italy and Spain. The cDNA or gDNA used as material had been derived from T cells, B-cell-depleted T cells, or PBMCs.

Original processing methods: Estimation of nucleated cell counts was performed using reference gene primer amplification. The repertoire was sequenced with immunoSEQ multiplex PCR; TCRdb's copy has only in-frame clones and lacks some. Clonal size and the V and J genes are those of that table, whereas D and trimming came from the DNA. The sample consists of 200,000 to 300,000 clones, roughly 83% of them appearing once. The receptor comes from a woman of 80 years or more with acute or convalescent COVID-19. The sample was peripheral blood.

CDR3 coding DNA: TGCGCCAGCAGCTCCCAGGGTGATTCACCCCTCCACTTT. This codes for CASSSQGDSPLHF. This chain links TRBV5-1 with TRBJ1-6, with D maybe TRBD1 (5 bases). Germline assignment: CDR1 SGHRS and CDR2 YFSETQ. CDR3 length equals 13 residues. V gave up 3 bases and J gave up 8 bases, with 9 bases separating them.